These 24 T cell receptor beta chains originate from one sample sequenced in a study of blood T cells in healthy people across ages. A J-beta primer mix and a sample-barcoded 5' primer were used in a second PCR of about 7 to 12 cycles. A single record per CDR3 protein comes from TCRdb applying MiXCR to the 5' RACE reads. The table lists hundreds of thousands of distinct CDR3 sequences, under 35% of them singletons. Sequenced material: blood. These receptors were obtained from a woman older than 75 in good health.

This clonotype was detected many times. The J gene is TRBJ2-3, the V gene TRBV6-5; 7 nucleotides agree with TRBD2. Unmatched junction bases numbered 6, after V lost 6 bases and J lost 0 bases. CDR3 length: 15 amino acids. The germline V gene has CDR1 MNHEY and CDR2 SVGAGI. CDR3 residues: CASSTGTISTDTQYF. Here the CDR3 DNA reads TGTGCCAGCAGCACGGGGACTATCAGCACAGATACGCAGTATTTT.

The chain recombines TRBV5-1 with TRBJ2-3; 8 nucleotides agree with TRBD2. This CDR3 region has 15 residues. Germline V CDR1 and CDR2: SGHRS, YFSETQ. With V trimmed by 3 bases and J by 2 bases, 5 bases remained unmatched. CDR3 protein: CASSSGGAYTDTQYF. Here the CDR3 DNA reads TGCGCCAGCAGCTCCGGGGGGGCCTACACAGATACGCAGTATTTT. Together with reference TRBV5-1 and TRBJ2-3, the CDR3 gives the full variable domain: KAGVTQTPRYLIKTRGQQVTLSCSPISGHRSVSWYQQTPGQGLQFLFEYFSETQRNKGNFPGRFSGRQFSNSRSEMNVSTLELGDSALYLCASSSGGAYTDTQYFGPGTRLTVL.

In its sample, this clonotype was seen many times. The genes are TRBV20-1 and TRBJ2-5; the D gene could be TRBD1 or TRBD2 (6 bases each). V was trimmed by 4 bases and J by 0 bases, leaving 9 bases between them. Per germline, CDR1 DFQATT and CDR2 SNEGSKA (reference sequence). The CDR3 has 13 residues. CDR3 DNA sequence: TGCAGTGCTACCCGGGGGCACCAAGAGACCCAGTACTTC. Translating gives CSATRGHQETQYF.

This clonotype turned up a few times. This rearrangement joins TRBV18 to TRBJ1-1; D might be TRBD1 (5 bases). The CDR3 is 17 residues long. Trimming stripped 5 bases from V and 0 bases from J, with 19 bases between. The germline V gene has CDR1 KGHSH and CDR2 LQKENI. The CDR3 DNA reads TGTGCCAGCTCAACCTCGACAGCCACAATCATGAACACTGAAGCTTTCTTT. Translation gives CASSTSTATIMNTEAFF.

This clonotype was counted only a few times. This sequence joins TRBV11-2 and TRBJ2-7; D gene ambiguous. The CDR3 spans 14 residues. Germline V gene lookup returns CDR1 SGHAT and CDR2 FQNNGV. Trimming shortened V by 3 bases and J by 2 bases, and 11 bases separated the two germline ends. This chain's CDR3 is CASSLAHRPYEQYF. CDR3 sequence (DNA): TGTGCCAGCAGCTTGGCGCATCGACCCTACGAGCAGTACTTC.

This rearrangement joins TRBV7-2 to TRBJ1-6; no clear D gene. The CDR3 covers 14 residues. V lost 2 bases to trimming and J lost 7 bases, with 9 bases between them. The germline CDR1 and CDR2 sequences are SGHTA and FQGNSA. This CDR3 is CASSLTRLNSPLHF. The CDR3 nucleotides are TGTGCCAGCAGCTTAACCCGCCTAAATTCACCCCTCCACTTT.

The rearrangement links TRBV5-1 to TRBJ1-6; D not resolved. Germline values: CDR1 SGHRS, CDR2 YFSETQ. The CDR3 has 14 amino acids. The V gene lost 2 bases and the J gene lost 7 bases, with 10 bases spanning the gap. CDR3 loop: CASSFRALNSPLHF. The CDR3 DNA is TGCGCCAGCAGCTTTAGGGCGCTCAATTCACCCCTCCACTTT.

This clonotype occurred many times. Sequence at one end of the junction differs from germline and may be a read error. V is TRBV5-1 and J is TRBJ2-1, with 10 bases fitting TRBD1. Germline V gives CDR1 SGHRS, CDR2 YFSETQ. The CDR3 sequence is 16 residues long. The CDR3 loop reads CASRLGTGDSYNEQFF. The DNA for the CDR3 is TGCGCCAGCAGATTGGGGACAGGGGACTCCTACAATGAGCAGTTCTTC.

This clonotype occurred a few times. A clone one base away is much larger, so this may be a read error. The chain joins TRBV7-2 to TRBJ2-7; TRBD1 agrees at 7 bases. V shed 0 bases and J 7 bases; nucleotides not matched to a gene: 6. Germline V CDR1 and CDR2: SGHTA, FQGNSA. This CDR3 has 14 residues. CDR3 sequence reads: CASSLADRVHEQYF. The CDR3 coding sequence is TGTGCCAGCAGCTTAGCCGACAGGGTTCATGAGCAGTACTTC.

The V and J genes are TRBV12-3 or TRBV12-4 and TRBJ1-2; TRBD1 matches 9 bases. V was clipped by 6 bases and J by 6 bases; unmatched bases: 5. This CDR3 comprises 13 residues. CDR3: CASRSDRGNGYTF. Here the CDR3 DNA reads TGTGCCAGCAGGTCCGACAGGGGGAATGGCTACACCTTC.

The chain is built from TRBV5-1 and TRBJ1-2, with D unclear. The ends were cut back, 4 bases at V and 7 bases at J, with 8 bases in the middle. There are 11 residues in the CDR3. Germline CDR1 is SGHRS and CDR2 is YFSETQ. CDR3 in DNA: TGCGCCAGCAGCATAGGACTTGGCTACACCTTC. Protein: CASSIGLGYTF. Filled out from reference TRBV5-1 and TRBJ1-2, the complete variable domain reads KAGVTQTPRYLIKTRGQQVTLSCSPISGHRSVSWYQQTPGQGLQFLFEYFSETQRNKGNFPGRFSGRQFSNSRSEMNVSTLELGDSALYLCASSIGLGYTFGSGTRLTVV.

The genes are TRBV7-2 and TRBJ2-3, with no clear D. The CDR3 spans 14 residues. The V and J ends lost 1 base and 5 bases respectively, with 10 bases between them. CDR1 and CDR2 from the germline V gene are SGHTA and FQGNSA. The CDR3 reads CASSLVPVGDTQYF. CDR3 nucleotide sequence: TGTGCCAGCAGCTTAGTGCCCGTAGGAGATACGCAGTATTTT. Full variable domain (outside the CDR3, taken from reference TRBV7-2 and TRBJ2-3): GAGVSQSPSNKVTEKGKDVELRCDPISGHTALYWYRQSLGQGLEFLIYFQGNSAPDKSGLPSDRFSAERTGGSVSTLTIQRTQQEDSAVYLCASSLVPVGDTQYFGPGTRLTVL.

This clonotype was picked up a small number of times. The V and J genes are TRBV21-1 and TRBJ2-5. TRBV21-1 is classified as a pseudogene. The CDR3 runs 13 residues. DNA for the CDR3: TGTGCCAGCAGCAAAAAGAGACAAGAGACCCAGTACTTC. Encoded protein: CASSKKRQETQYF.

This clonotype appeared a few times. A much larger clonotype is one base distant, so this may be a read error. The V and J genes are TRBV7-2 and TRBJ2-5, with TRBD2 matching over 10 bases. Germline values: CDR1 SGHTA, CDR2 FQGNSA. The V segment lost 5 bases and the J segment 11 bases; nucleotides outside the gene matches: 17. The length of the CDR3 is 16 residues. CDR3 DNA sequence: TGTGCCAGCAGCGTGTTAGCGGGGGGCTCTTACAATGAGCAGTACTTC. Translating gives CASSVLAGGSYNEQYF. Full variable domain (rest looked up from reference TRBV7-2 and TRBJ2-5): GAGVSQSPSNKVTEKGKDVELRCDPISGHTALYWYRQSLGQGLEFLIYFQGNSAPDKSGLPSDRFSAERTGGSVSTLTIQRTQQEDSAVYLCASSVLAGGSYNEQYFGPGTRLLVL.

This clonotype was counted ten times or more. CDR3 sequence (DNA): TGTGCCAGCAGTTTAGCGGGGGGAGCCTCCTACGAGCAGTACTTC. This codes for CASSLAGGASYEQYF. The chain couples TRBV27 to TRBJ2-7, with 8 nucleotides matching TRBD2. The CDR3 extends over 15 amino acids. Germline CDR1 reads MNHEY; CDR2 reads SMNVEV (reference sequence). Trimming at V came to 2 bases and at J to 0 bases, leaving 3 bases not matched to a gene.

A word on this clonotype: Since a much larger clone is just one base distant, this may be a read error. The V and J genes are TRBV28 and TRBJ2-3; D gene ambiguous. The germline gives CDR1 MDHEN, CDR2 SYDVKM. The CDR3 runs 15 residues. V was cut by 7 bases and J by 1 base, with 15 bases left in between. The CDR3 region is CASTLATQGTDTQYF. CDR3 coding DNA: TGTGCCAGCACATTGGCCACCCAGGGCACAGATACGCAGTATTTT. The full variable domain, completed using reference TRBV28 and TRBJ2-3, is DVKVTQSSRYLVKRTGEKVFLECVQDMDHENMFWYRQDPGLGLRLIYFSYDVKMKEKGDIPEGYSVSREKKERFSLILESASTNQTSMYLCASTLATQGTDTQYFGPGTRLTVL.

The J gene is TRBJ2-1, the V gene TRBV20-1; D is unresolved. The CDR3 has 11 residues. Per the germline V gene, CDR1 is DFQATT and CDR2 is SNEGSKA (reference sequence). The CDR3 protein is CSLWLGDEQFF. The CDR3 nucleotides read TGCAGCCTTTGGCTAGGCGATGAGCAGTTCTTC.

This clonotype was detected many times. This chain's CDR3 is CASRQLAGGYNEQFF. The CDR3 nucleotides are TGTGCCAGCAGACAACTAGCGGGGGGGTATAATGAGCAGTTCTTC. V usage is TRBV3-1 and J usage is TRBJ2-1, with 13 bases identical to TRBD2. J was trimmed by 7 bases and V by 6 bases; bases with no gene match: 6. Germline lookup yields CDR1 LGHDT and CDR2 YNNKEL (reference sequence). The length of the CDR3 is 15 residues.

The rearrangement links TRBV7-2 to TRBJ2-3; D uncertain. Per germline, CDR1 SGHTA and CDR2 FQGNSA. CDR3 size: 14 residues. Between the trimmed V and J ends, which lost 5 bases and 1 base, there was a span of 10 bases. CDR3 nucleotide sequence: TGTGCCAGCAGCCCTCCCGGCCGCACAGATACGCAGTATTTT. The encoded protein is CASSPPGRTDTQYF. Filled out from reference TRBV7-2 and TRBJ2-3, the complete variable domain reads GAGVSQSPSNKVTEKGKDVELRCDPISGHTALYWYRQSLGQGLEFLIYFQGNSAPDKSGLPSDRFSAERTGGSVSTLTIQRTQQEDSAVYLCASSPPGRTDTQYFGPGTRLTVL.

This clonotype was seen only a few times. The CDR3 DNA is TGTGCCTGGAGAGAGACTGGCCGGCCCCAGCATTTT. Amino acids: CAWRETGRPQHF. This chain connects TRBV30 to TRBJ1-5; D gene ambiguous. The V end lost 3 bases, the J end lost 9 bases, and 12 bases lay between the germline ends. The CDR3 loop spans 12 amino acids. CDR1 is GTSNPN, CDR2 SVGIG, per germline (reference sequence).

As for this clonotype: Germline and junction disagree at one end, which may indicate a read error. J is TRBJ2-2 and V is TRBV7-9; 9 bases align to TRBD1. The CDR3 is 17 residues long. Per the germline V gene, CDR1 is SEHNR and CDR2 is FQNEAQ (reference sequence). The CDR3 sequence is CASSSAPGQGYTGEPFF. The DNA for the CDR3 is TGTGCCAGCAGCTCGGCTCCGGGACAGGGATACACCGGGGAGCCGTTTTTT.

For this clonotype: Germline is not matched at one junction end, which may reflect a read error. The chain recombines TRBV5-5 with TRBJ1-6; D possibly corresponds to TRBD1 (5 bases). CDR1 is SGHKS and CDR2 is YYEKEE in the germline V gene (reference sequence). CDR3 size: 14 residues. The CDR3 protein is CASSFQGSESPPHF. DNA for the CDR3: TGTGCCAGCAGCTTCCAGGGTTCGGAGTCACCCCCCCACTTT. The variable domain in full, with the rest retrieved from reference TRBV5-5 and TRBJ1-6, is DAGVTQSPTHLIKTRGQQVTLRCSPISGHKSVSWYQQVLGQGPQFIFQYYEKEERGRGNFPDRFSARQFPNYSSELNVNALLLGDSALYLCASSFQGSESPPHFGNGTRLTVT.

This clonotype was observed at least ten times. The rearrangement links TRBV20-1 to TRBJ1-2; 10 nucleotides match TRBD1. CDR3 length: 13 amino acids. CDR1 and CDR2 (germline): DFQATT, SNEGSKA (reference sequence). The CDR3 sequence is CITTPGQGYGYTF. The DNA for the CDR3 is TGCATTACCACACCGGGACAGGGGTATGGCTACACCTTC.

This sequence joins TRBV7-2 and TRBJ1-2, with D possibly being TRBD1 (6 bases). Germline V gene lookup returns CDR1 SGHTA and CDR2 FQGNSA. V lost 5 bases and J 8 bases, leaving 21 bases between the germline ends. The CDR3 runs to 15 residues. DNA for the CDR3: TGTGCCAGCAGCCAAAACGGACAGTCAACTGGGGGCTACACCTTC. Translating gives CASSQNGQSTGGYTF.